The next 16 T cell receptor beta chains were all read from a single sample in a study of T-cell reconstitution after alpha-beta-depleted transplantation in children. Molecular barcoding with unique molecular identifiers was used for the TCRbeta library. Using its own MiXCR run on the PCR reads, TCRdb lists one record per CDR3 protein. The sample records hundreds of thousands of distinct CDR3 sequences, over 10% being singletons. This specimen was PBMCs, mostly from graft donor cells, taken 360 days after TCRalphabeta/CD19-depleted stem cell transplant. The receptors stem from a male patient between 10 and 17 years old who had a stem cell transplant for acute myeloid leukemia, so the T cells may come from the graft donor.

The sample holds a few counts of this clonotype. The CDR3 coding sequence is TGCAGTGCTAGACCGACTCTGGGAGCGGGAGTCTACGAGCAGTACTTC. Protein: CSARPTLGAGVYEQYF. The chain recombines TRBV20-1 with TRBJ2-7; TRBD2 agrees at 8 bases. Germline CDR1 is DFQATT and CDR2 is SNEGSKA (reference sequence). After removal of 2 bases from V and 3 bases from J, the junction contained 12 bases not matched to a gene. This CDR3 is 16 amino acids long.

This chain connects TRBV6-5 to TRBJ2-1; D unclear. V lost 2 bases to trimming and J lost 2 bases, with 13 bases between them. The CDR3 has 16 residues. Germline V gene sequence: CDR1 MNHEY, CDR2 SVGAGI. CDR3 nucleotide sequence: TGTGCCAGCAGTTACCACGTGTCGAGTACCTACAATGAGCAGTTCTTC. It yields the protein CASSYHVSSTYNEQFF.

This clonotype has a handful of counts. This chain connects TRBV20-1 to TRBJ2-7; 8 bases match TRBD1. The CDR3 totals 14 residues. Germline CDR1 and CDR2: DFQATT and SNEGSKA (reference sequence). Trimming took 3 bases from V and 2 from J; bases not matched to a gene: 6. DNA of the CDR3: TGCAGTGCTAGGTGGACAGGGAAAGCCTACGAGCAGTACTTC. Its protein product is CSARWTGKAYEQYF.

The chain has TRBV3-1 and TRBJ2-1, with 11 bases aligning to TRBD1. This CDR3 has 15 residues. The trim removed 4 bases at V and 8 bases at J, leaving 7 bases unmatched. Per the germline V gene, CDR1 is LGHDT and CDR2 is YNNKEL (reference sequence). This CDR3 reads CASSPPGTGGYEQFF. DNA of the CDR3: TGTGCCAGCAGCCCGCCCGGGACAGGGGGTTATGAGCAGTTCTTC.

The chain links TRBV6-1 to TRBJ2-2; TRBD1 agrees at 8 bases. The germline V gene encodes CDR1 MNHNS and CDR2 SASEGT. The CDR3 has 14 residues. Trimming at V came to 7 bases and at J to 4 bases, leaving 5 bases not matched to a gene. In DNA, the CDR3 is TGTGCCAGCATGGAGACAGGGGTCACCGGGGAGCTGTTTTTT. As protein: CASMETGVTGELFF.

Notes on this clonotype: Mismatch with germline at one junction end may stem from a read error. The chain carries TRBV7-7 and TRBJ2-5, with D perhaps TRBD1 or TRBD2 (6 bases each). Germline loops: CDR1 SSHAT, CDR2 FNYEAQ (reference sequence). The CDR3 spans 14 residues. The CDR3 DNA reads as TGTGCTAGCAGCTTATGGGGGGCCGGTGAGACCCAGTACTTC. Protein sequence: CASSLWGAGETQYF.

This clonotype was seen at least ten times. The rearrangement uses TRBV29-1 and TRBJ2-7, with 7 nucleotides matching TRBD2. J lost 0 bases, V lost 4 bases, and 6 bases had no gene match. There are 14 residues in the CDR3. Germline CDR1 is SQVTM and CDR2 is ANQGSEA. The CDR3 sequence: CSVAGRASSYEQYF. The CDR3, as DNA: TGCAGCGTTGCGGGGAGGGCCTCCTCCTACGAGCAGTACTTC.

A word on this clonotype: No conserved phenylalanine or tryptophan ends this CDR3, so it is likely a read error. V gene TRBV20-1 combines with J gene TRBJ2-2; TRBD2 aligns across 15 bases. The CDR3 is 19 residues long. The V and J ends lost 0 bases and 0 bases, in that order; junction bases with no gene match: 5. CDR1 and CDR2 from the germline V gene are DFQATT and SNEGSKA (reference sequence). The chain's CDR3 is CSARDPGLAGGPNTGELFL. The CDR3, as DNA: TGCAGTGCTAGAGATCCGGGACTAGCGGGAGGTCCGAACACCGGGGAGCTGTTTCTT.

The chain couples TRBV5-1 to TRBJ1-1; TRBD1 matches at 7 bases. V lost 4 bases and J lost 12; bases outside the gene matches: 9. Looked up from germline, CDR1 is SGHRS and CDR2 is YFSETQ. This CDR3 spans 12 amino acids. CDR3 sequence (DNA): TGCGCCAGCAGCAACTCGACAGGGAACTCTTTCTTT. It is translated as CASSNSTGNSFF.

This clonotype was seen only a few times. The chain couples TRBV3-1 to TRBJ1-6; D unclear. Trimming took 0 bases from V and 6 from J, leaving 15 bases between them. The CDR3 runs 17 residues. Germline CDR1 LGHDT, CDR2 YNNKEL (reference sequence). The CDR3: CASSQDVRARGNSPLHF. CDR3 sequence (DNA): TGTGCCAGCAGCCAAGACGTTCGAGCCCGGGGTAATTCACCCCTCCACTTT. Filled out from reference TRBV3-1 and TRBJ1-6, the complete variable domain reads DTAVSQTPKYLVTQMGNDKSIKCEQNLGHDTMYWYKQDSKKFLKIMFSYNNKELIINETVPNRFSPKSPDKAHLNLHINSLELGDSAVYFCASSQDVRARGNSPLHFGNGTRLTVT.

This clonotype was observed a few times. V gene TRBV7-2 combines with J gene TRBJ2-7, with D uncertain. The CDR3 runs to 14 residues. The V end lost 5 bases, the J end lost 1 base, and 12 bases lay between the germline ends. The germline gives CDR1 SGHTA, CDR2 FQGNSA. Here the CDR3 DNA reads TGTGCCAGCAGCCACCCCTCGGCTTCCTACGAGCAGTACTTC. Protein sequence: CASSHPSASYEQYF. The whole variable domain, remainder taken from reference TRBV7-2 and TRBJ2-7, is GAGVSQSPSNKVTEKGKDVELRCDPISGHTALYWYRQSLGQGLEFLIYFQGNSAPDKSGLPSDRFSAERTGGSVSTLTIQRTQQEDSAVYLCASSHPSASYEQYFGPGTRLTVT.

This clonotype was counted at least ten times. The V call is TRBV20-1, the J call TRBJ2-1; D unclear. Germline values: CDR1 DFQATT, CDR2 SNEGSKA (reference sequence). V was trimmed by 2 bases and J by 1 base, leaving 6 bases between them. This CDR3 has 13 residues. The CDR3 reads CSARRYSYNEQFF. The CDR3 DNA reads as TGCAGTGCTAGACGGTATTCCTACAATGAGCAGTTCTTC.

Only a few counts were recorded for this clonotype. This chain uses TRBV20-1 with TRBJ2-7, with D possibly being TRBD2 (5 bases). This CDR3 comprises 12 residues. Germline lookup yields CDR1 DFQATT and CDR2 SNEGSKA (reference sequence). V shed 8 bases and J shed 4 bases, with 15 bases lying between them. As DNA, the CDR3 is TGCAGTCCCTACCCAGCGGAGTACGAGCAGTACTTC. It encodes CSPYPAEYEQYF.

J is TRBJ2-1 and V is TRBV29-1, with D maybe TRBD2 (6 bases). The ends were cut back, 7 bases at V and 4 bases at J, with 14 bases in the middle. The CDR3 has 13 residues. Germline assignment: CDR1 SQVTM and CDR2 ANQGSEA. CDR3 in amino acids: CSAKGTFYNEQFF. The CDR3 DNA follows: TGCAGCGCCAAAGGGACTTTTTACAATGAGCAGTTCTTC.

This clonotype was picked up a small number of times. The V gene is TRBV4-1, the J gene TRBJ2-7; 8 nucleotides agree with TRBD1. Per germline, CDR1 MGHRA and CDR2 YSYEKL. The V segment lost 0 bases and the J segment 1 base; nucleotides outside the gene matches: 5. This CDR3 is built from 16 residues. CDR3 in DNA: TGCGCCAGCAGCCAAGAAGGGACAGGCCTATCCTACGAGCAGTACTTC. It translates to CASSQEGTGLSYEQYF.

This clonotype showed up many times. The rearrangement uses TRBV28 and TRBJ1-1; D ambiguous. This CDR3 region has 12 residues. In germline, CDR1 is MDHEN, CDR2 SYDVKM. V was pared by 6 bases and J by 4 bases, with 9 bases between. In DNA, the CDR3 is TGTGCCAGCAGGGCGCGGGGCACTGAAGCTTTCTTT. Its protein is CASRARGTEAFF.